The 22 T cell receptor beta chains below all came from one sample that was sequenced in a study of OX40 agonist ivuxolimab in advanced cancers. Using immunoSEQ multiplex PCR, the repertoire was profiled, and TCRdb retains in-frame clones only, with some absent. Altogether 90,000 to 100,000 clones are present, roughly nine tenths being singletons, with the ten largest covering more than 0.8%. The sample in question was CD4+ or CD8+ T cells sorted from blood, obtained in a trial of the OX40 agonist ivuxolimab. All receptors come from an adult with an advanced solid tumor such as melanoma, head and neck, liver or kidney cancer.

The CDR3 bases are TGTGCCAGCAGCCAAGATGTTGACGGGGAGACTGAAGCTTTCTTT. Translated, it gives CASSQDVDGETEAFF. The chain carries TRBV4-2 and TRBJ1-1; D is undetermined. The germline V and J ends were trimmed by 0 bases and 5 bases, with 13 bases remaining between them. Per the germline V gene, CDR1 is LGHNA and CDR2 is YNFKEQ. This CDR3 is built from 15 residues.

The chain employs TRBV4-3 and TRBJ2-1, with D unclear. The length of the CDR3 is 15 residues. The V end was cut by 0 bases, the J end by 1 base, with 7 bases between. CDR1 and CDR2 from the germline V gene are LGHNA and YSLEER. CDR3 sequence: CASSQEKVSYNEQFF. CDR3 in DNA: TGCGCCAGCAGCCAAGAAAAGGTTTCCTACAATGAGCAGTTCTTC.

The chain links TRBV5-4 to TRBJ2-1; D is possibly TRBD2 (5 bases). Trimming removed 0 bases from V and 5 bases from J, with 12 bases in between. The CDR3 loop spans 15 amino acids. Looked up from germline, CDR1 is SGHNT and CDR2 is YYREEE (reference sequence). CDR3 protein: CASSLVLATHNEQFF. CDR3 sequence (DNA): TGTGCCAGCAGCTTGGTCCTAGCAACCCACAATGAGCAGTTCTTC. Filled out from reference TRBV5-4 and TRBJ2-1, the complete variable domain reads ETGVTQSPTHLIKTRGQQVTLRCSSQSGHNTVSWYQQALGQGPQFIFQYYREEENGRGNFPPRFSGLQFPNYSSELNVNALELDDSALYLCASSLVLATHNEQFFGPGTRLTVL.

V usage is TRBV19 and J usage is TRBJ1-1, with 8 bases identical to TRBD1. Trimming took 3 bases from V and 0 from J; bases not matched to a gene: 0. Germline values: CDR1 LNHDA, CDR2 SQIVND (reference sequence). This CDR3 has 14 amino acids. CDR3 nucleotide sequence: TGTGCCAGTAGTATGACAGGGGTGAACACTGAAGCTTTCTTT. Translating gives CASSMTGVNTEAFF.

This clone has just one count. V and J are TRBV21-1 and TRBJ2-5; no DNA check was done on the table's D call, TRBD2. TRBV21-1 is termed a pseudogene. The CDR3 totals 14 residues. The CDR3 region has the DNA TGTGCCAGCAGCAAAGCATCGCGGTGGGAGACCCAGTACTTC. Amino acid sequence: CASSKASRWETQYF.

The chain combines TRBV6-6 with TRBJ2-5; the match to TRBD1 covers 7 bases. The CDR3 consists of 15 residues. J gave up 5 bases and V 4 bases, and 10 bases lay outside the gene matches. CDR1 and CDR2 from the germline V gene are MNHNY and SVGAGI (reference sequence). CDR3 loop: CASSSGQALGETQYF. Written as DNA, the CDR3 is TGTGCCAGCAGTTCCGGACAGGCCCTGGGGGAGACCCAGTACTTC.

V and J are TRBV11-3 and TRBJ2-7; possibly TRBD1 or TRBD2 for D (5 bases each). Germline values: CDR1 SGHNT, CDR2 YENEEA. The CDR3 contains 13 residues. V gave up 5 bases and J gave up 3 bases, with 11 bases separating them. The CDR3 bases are TGTGCCAGCAGCCGGGGCCCCCTCTACGAGCAGTACTTC. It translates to CASSRGPLYEQYF.

The chain's CDR3 is CASRTHSATNEKLFF. The DNA for the CDR3 is TGTGCCAGCCGAACTCACAGTGCAACTAATGAAAAACTGTTTTTT. The genes are TRBV6-6 and TRBJ1-4; D not certain. The CDR3 runs 15 residues. From germline, CDR1 is MNHNY and CDR2 SVGAGI (reference sequence). V lost 8 bases and J 0 bases, leaving 13 bases between the germline ends.

In nucleotides, the CDR3 is TGTGCCAGCAGTTCCCGTAGACAGGAAGGCTACACCTTC. Residues: CASSSRRQEGYTF. V is TRBV28 and J is TRBJ1-2; D is perhaps TRBD1 (6 bases). Per germline, CDR1 MDHEN and CDR2 SYDVKM. V was shortened by 4 bases and J by 8 bases, with 14 bases between the two germline ends. The CDR3 loop spans 13 amino acids.

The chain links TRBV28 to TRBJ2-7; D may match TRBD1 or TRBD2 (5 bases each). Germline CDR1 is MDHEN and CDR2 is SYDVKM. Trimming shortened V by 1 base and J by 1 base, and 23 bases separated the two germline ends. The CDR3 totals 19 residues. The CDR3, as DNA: TGTGCCAGCAGTTTATCGGCTGGGGGTTCCTCGGTAAGGTCCTACGAGCAGTACTTC. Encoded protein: CASSLSAGGSSVRSYEQYF.

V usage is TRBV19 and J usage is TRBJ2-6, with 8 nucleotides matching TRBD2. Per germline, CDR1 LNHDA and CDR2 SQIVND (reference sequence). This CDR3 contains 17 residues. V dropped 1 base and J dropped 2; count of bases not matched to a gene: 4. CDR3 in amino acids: CASSIASGRTGANVLTF. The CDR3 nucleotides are TGTGCCAGTAGTATAGCGAGCGGGAGAACTGGGGCCAACGTCCTGACTTTC.

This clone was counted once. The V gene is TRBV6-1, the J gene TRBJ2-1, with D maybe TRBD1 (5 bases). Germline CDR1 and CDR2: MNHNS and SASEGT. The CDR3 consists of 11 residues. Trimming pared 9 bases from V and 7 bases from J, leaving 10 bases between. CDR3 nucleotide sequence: TGTGCCAGTCAGGGAAGGAATGAGCAGTTCTTC. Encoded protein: CASQGRNEQFF.

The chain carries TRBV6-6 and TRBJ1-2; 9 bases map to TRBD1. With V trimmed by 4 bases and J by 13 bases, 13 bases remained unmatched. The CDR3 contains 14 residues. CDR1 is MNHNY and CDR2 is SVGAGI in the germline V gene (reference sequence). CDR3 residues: CASSFEGQGRGATF. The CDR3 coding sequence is TGTGCCAGCAGTTTTGAGGGACAGGGTAGGGGGGCCACCTTC.

CDR3 nucleotide sequence: TGTGCCAGCACCCCAGGCCCTAGCGGGAACTACAATGAGCAGTTCTTC. It encodes CASTPGPSGNYNEQFF. This chain connects TRBV27 to TRBJ2-1, with 9 bases lining up with TRBD2. The CDR3 spans 16 residues. Unmatched junction bases numbered 10, after V lost 7 bases and J lost 3 bases. Germline-derived CDR1 and CDR2 are MNHEY and SMNVEV (reference sequence).

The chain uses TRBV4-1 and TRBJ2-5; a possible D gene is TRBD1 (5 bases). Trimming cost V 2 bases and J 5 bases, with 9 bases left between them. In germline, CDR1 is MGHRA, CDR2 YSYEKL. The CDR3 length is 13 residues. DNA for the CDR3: TGCGCCAGCAGCCAAAGGGGTACGGAGACCCAGTACTTC. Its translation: CASSQRGTETQYF.

CDR3 sequence: CAWLSGSGYNEQFF. The CDR3 DNA reads as TGTGCCTGGCTTAGCGGGAGTGGCTACAATGAGCAGTTCTTC. The gene calls are TRBV30 and TRBJ2-1; 9 bases map to TRBD2. The trim removed 5 bases at V and 3 bases at J, leaving 5 bases unmatched. The CDR3 has 14 amino acids. Germline CDR1 reads GTSNPN; CDR2 reads SVGIG (reference sequence).

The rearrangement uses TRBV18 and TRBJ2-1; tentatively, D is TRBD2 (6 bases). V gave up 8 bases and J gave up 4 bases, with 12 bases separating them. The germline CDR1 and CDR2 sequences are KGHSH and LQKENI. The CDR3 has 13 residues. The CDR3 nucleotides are TGTGCCAGCCTACAGGCGGGGTACAATGAGCAGTTCTTC. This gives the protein CASLQAGYNEQFF.

CDR3 DNA: TGTGCCAGTAGTATTGCGGGTCAAGAGACCCAGTACTTC. It is translated as CASSIAGQETQYF. This sequence joins TRBV19 and TRBJ2-5; possibly TRBD2 for D (5 bases). The germline gives CDR1 LNHDA, CDR2 SQIVND (reference sequence). Trimming cost V 3 bases and J 2 bases, with 7 bases left between them. This CDR3 contains 13 residues. The full variable domain, in which reference TRBV19 and TRBJ2-5 provide the parts outside the CDR3, is DGGITQSPKYLFRKEGQNVTLSCEQNLNHDAMYWYRQDPGQGLRLIYYSQIVNDFQKGDIAEGYSVSREKKESFPLTVTSAQKNPTAFYLCASSIAGQETQYFGPGTRLLVL.

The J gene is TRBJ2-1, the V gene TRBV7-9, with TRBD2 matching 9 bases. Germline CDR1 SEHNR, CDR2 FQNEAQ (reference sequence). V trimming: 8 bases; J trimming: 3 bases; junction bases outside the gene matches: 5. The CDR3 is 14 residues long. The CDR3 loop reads CASVSGSIYNEQFF. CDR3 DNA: TGTGCCAGCGTTAGCGGGAGTATCTACAATGAGCAGTTCTTC.

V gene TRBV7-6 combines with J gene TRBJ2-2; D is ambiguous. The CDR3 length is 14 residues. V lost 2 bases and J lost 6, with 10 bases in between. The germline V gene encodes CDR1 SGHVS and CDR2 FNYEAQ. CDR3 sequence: CASSLRSGPGELFF. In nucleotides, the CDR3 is TGTGCCAGCAGCTTACGCTCCGGGCCCGGGGAGCTGTTTTTT.

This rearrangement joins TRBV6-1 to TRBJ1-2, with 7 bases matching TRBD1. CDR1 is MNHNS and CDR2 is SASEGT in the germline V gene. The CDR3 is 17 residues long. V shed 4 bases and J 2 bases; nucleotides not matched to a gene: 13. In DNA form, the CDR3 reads TGTGCCAGCAGTGGGGGCAGGGGGGGCTGGTTGAACTATGGCTACACCTTC. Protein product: CASSGGRGGWLNYGYTF.

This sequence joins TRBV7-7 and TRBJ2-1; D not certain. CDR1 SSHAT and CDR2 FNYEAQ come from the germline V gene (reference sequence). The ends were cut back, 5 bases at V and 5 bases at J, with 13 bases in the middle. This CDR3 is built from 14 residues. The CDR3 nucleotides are TGTGCCAGCAGCCCCGGCGAGGCCAACAATGAGCAGTTCTTC. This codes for CASSPGEANNEQFF.